This T cell receptor beta chain was profiled in a study of blood T cells in healthy people across ages. Germline V gives CDR1 KGHDR, CDR2 SFDVKD. CDR3 length: 18 amino acids. Trimming took 3 bases from V and 7 from J, leaving 21 bases between them. This clonotype has a handful of counts. Its antigen is unidentified. Study-wide findings and caveats: Investigators treated diversity estimates from one million T cells as underestimates. Diversity of TCR beta correlated strongly with naive T cell percentage.

Sample-barcoded 5' priming and a J-beta primer mix drove a second PCR of 7 to 11 cycles. Every sample returned 2.5 million or more CDR3-containing paired-end reads. TCRdb used MiXCR to reprocess the 5' RACE reads, holding one entry per CDR3 protein. The table includes 1.5 million to 2 million distinct CDR3 sequences, roughly 43% detected once. The sequencing input was blood. This TCR derives from a human donor in good health. This chain links TRBV24-1 with TRBJ1-6, with D unclear. This CDR3 reads CATSDGSQGLSQNSPLHF. In nucleotides, the CDR3 is TGTGCCACCAGTGATGGATCACAAGGACTATCCCAAAATTCACCCCTCCACTTT.